Reported below is one T cell receptor beta chain. Its antigen is currently unknown. Assay version v3.0 of immunoSEQ was used, and it was run at survey level. The repertoire was sequenced with immunoSEQ multiplex PCR; TCRdb's copy has only in-frame clones and lacks some. The sample has 20,000 to 25,000 clones, around 81% seen once. People in the study who had HIV all got their treatment in the United States. This sample stems from a study of long-term antiretroviral therapy in people with HIV. Findings of the study overall: Neither ART adherence, viral resistance nor therapy changes were documented. Among HIV repertoires, CDR3 length ranges were narrower than those of controls. Within the repertoire, clones expanded before ART were dominant at all time points.

V shed 5 bases and J 3 bases; nucleotides not matched to a gene: 6. The CDR3 covers 15 residues. Germline CDR1 is SGHAT and CDR2 is FQDESV (reference sequence). This clonotype was sampled from a man aged 25 to 40 with HIV. The sample here was unsorted PBMCs, taken 1.5 years after starting antiretroviral therapy. This chain joins TRBV11-1 and TRBJ1-5, with 8 bases aligning to TRBD1. CDR3 nucleotide sequence: TGTGCCAGCAGCCCCGGGACAGGACCCAATCAGCCCCAGCATTTT. Encoded protein: CASSPGTGPNQPQHF.